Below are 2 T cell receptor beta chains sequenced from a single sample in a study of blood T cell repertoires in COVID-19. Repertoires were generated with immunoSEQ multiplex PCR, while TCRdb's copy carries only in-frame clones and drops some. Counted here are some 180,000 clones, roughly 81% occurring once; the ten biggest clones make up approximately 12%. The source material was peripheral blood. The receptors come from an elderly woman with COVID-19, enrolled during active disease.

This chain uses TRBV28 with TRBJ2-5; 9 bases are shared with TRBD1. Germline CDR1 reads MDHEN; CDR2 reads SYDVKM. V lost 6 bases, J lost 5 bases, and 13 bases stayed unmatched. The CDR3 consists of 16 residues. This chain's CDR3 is CASSSLGDRARETQYF. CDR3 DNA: TGTGCCAGCAGCTCCCTGGGGGACAGGGCGCGGGAGACCCAGTACTTC.

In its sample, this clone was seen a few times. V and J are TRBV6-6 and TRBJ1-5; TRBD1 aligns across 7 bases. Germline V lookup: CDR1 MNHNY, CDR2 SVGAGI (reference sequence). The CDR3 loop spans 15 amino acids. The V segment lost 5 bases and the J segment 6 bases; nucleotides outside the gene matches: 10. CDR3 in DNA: TGTGCCAGCAGTACCCTTACAGGGGTTCCTCAGCCCCAGCATTTT. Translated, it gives CASSTLTGVPQPQHF.